The 2 T cell receptor beta chains below all came from one sample that was sequenced in a study of blood T cell repertoires in COVID-19. TCRdb keeps only in-frame clones here, not all; method: immunoSEQ multiplex PCR. The sample has 200,000 to 250,000 clones; approximately 91% are singletons. The sequenced sample consisted of peripheral blood. These receptors came from a middle-aged woman who had recovered from COVID-19.

This chain uses TRBV29-1 with TRBJ1-2, with 11 bases lining up with TRBD1. In germline, CDR1 is SQVTM, CDR2 ANQGSEA. This CDR3 is built from 15 residues. With 2 bases clipped from V and 0 bases from J, the junction kept 2 bases outside the gene matches. CDR3 DNA sequence: TGCAGCGTTGAAAAGGGACAGGGGGCTAACTATGGCTACACCTTC. Translation: CSVEKGQGANYGYTF.

The chain combines TRBV7-2 with TRBJ1-2; D is possibly TRBD1 (6 bases). The CDR3 runs 13 residues. V dropped 2 bases and J dropped 8 bases, with 12 bases sitting between them. Germline CDR1 SGHTA, CDR2 FQGNSA. CDR3 sequence: CASSLQGSRGYTF. Written as DNA, the CDR3 is TGTGCCAGCAGCTTACAGGGGAGTCGGGGCTACACCTTC. Looking up the rest from reference TRBV7-2 and TRBJ1-2 gives the full variable domain: GAGVSQSPSNKVTEKGKDVELRCDPISGHTALYWYRQSLGQGLEFLIYFQGNSAPDKSGLPSDRFSAERTGGSVSTLTIQRTQQEDSAVYLCASSLQGSRGYTFGSGTRLTVV.